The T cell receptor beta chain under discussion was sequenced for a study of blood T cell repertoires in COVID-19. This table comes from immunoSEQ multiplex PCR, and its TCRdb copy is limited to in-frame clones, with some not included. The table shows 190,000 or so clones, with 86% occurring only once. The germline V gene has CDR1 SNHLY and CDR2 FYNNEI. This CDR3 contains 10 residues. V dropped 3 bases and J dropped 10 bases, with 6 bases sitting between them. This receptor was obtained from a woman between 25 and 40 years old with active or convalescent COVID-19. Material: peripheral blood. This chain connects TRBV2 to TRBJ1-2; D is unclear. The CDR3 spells CASSDLLYTF. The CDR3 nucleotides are TGTGCCAGCAGTGATCTCCTCTACACCTTC.